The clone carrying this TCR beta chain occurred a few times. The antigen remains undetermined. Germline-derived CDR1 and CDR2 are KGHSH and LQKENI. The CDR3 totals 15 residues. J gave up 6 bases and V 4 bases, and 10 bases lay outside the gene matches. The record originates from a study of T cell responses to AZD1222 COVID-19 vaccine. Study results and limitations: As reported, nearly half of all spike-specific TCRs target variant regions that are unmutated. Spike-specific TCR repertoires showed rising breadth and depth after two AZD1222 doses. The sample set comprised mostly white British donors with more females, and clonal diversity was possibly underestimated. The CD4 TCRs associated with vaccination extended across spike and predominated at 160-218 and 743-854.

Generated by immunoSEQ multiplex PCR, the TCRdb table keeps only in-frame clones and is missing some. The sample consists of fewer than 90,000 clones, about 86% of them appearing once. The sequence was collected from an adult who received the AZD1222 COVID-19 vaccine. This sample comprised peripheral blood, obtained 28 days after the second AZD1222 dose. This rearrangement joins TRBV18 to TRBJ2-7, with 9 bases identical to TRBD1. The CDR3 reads CASSQPGQGSLEQYF. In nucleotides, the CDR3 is TGTGCCAGCTCACAACCGGGACAGGGATCTCTCGAGCAGTACTTC.